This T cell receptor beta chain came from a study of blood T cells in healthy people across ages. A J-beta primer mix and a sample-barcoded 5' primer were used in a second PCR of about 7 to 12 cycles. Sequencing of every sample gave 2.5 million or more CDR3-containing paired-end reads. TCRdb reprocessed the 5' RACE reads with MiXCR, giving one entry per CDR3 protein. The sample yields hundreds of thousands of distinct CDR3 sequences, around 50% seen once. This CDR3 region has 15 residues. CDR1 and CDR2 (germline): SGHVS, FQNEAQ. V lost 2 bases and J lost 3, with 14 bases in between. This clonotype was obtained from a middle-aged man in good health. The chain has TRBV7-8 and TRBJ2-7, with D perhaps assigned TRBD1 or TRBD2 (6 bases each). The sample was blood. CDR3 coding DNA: TGTGCCAGCAGCTTACTCGAGGGGGGAATCTACGAGCAGTACTTC. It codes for CASSLLEGGIYEQYF.